The subject of this entry is one T cell receptor (beta chain). The data stem from a study of blood T cell repertoires in COVID-19. The wider study: T cells, B-cell-depleted T cells, or PBMCs provided the cDNA or gDNA that served as material.

Sequencing used immunoSEQ multiplex PCR; TCRdb keeps in-frame clones, though not all of them. The sample holds 370,000 or so clones, about 87% seen once. Trimming left V 3 bases short and J 12 bases short, with 8 bases between. The CDR3 loop spans 10 amino acids. Germline V lookup: CDR1 SGDLS, CDR2 YYNGEE. The sample comprised PBMCs or T cells enriched from blood (not recorded which). The V gene is TRBV9, the J gene TRBJ2-3, with unresolved D. The sequence was collected from a man aged 25-45 years who had recovered from COVID-19. The CDR3 reads CASSGSSQYF. The CDR3 coding sequence is TGTGCCAGCAGCGGGAGCTCACAGTATTTT.